One and the same sample provided the 3 T cell receptor beta chains below, sequenced in a study of blood T cell repertoires in COVID-19. Assay: immunoSEQ multiplex PCR; the TCRdb copy retains only in-frame clones and omits some. The sample includes about 530,000 clones, about 89% seen only once; the top ten take 7.5% to 9.5%. Sequencing was performed on peripheral blood. Receptor source: a woman aged 45-60 years with COVID-19, enrolled during active disease.

The V gene is TRBV27, the J gene TRBJ1-6; a possible D gene is TRBD1 (6 bases). Germline V gives CDR1 MNHEY, CDR2 SMNVEV (reference sequence). The length of the CDR3 is 17 residues. V gave up 2 bases and J gave up 7 bases, with 18 bases separating them. CDR3 sequence: CASSLGVGATGNSPLHF. The CDR3 nucleotides read TGTGCCAGCAGTTTAGGGGTTGGGGCGACAGGAAATTCACCCCTCCACTTT.

This chain links TRBV6-5 with TRBJ2-7; TRBD1 is a possible D gene (5 bases). The V end was cut by 8 bases, the J end by 4 bases, with 9 bases between. This CDR3 has 11 residues. Germline lookup yields CDR1 MNHEY and CDR2 SVGAGI. The CDR3 region is CASRKGYEQYF. CDR3 DNA sequence: TGTGCCAGCCGGAAGGGGTACGAGCAGTACTTC.

The V call is TRBV24-1, the J call TRBJ2-3, with 9 bases that match TRBD2. CDR3 size: 14 residues. Germline assignment: CDR1 KGHDR and CDR2 SFDVKD. V was pared by 7 bases and J by 5 bases, with 6 bases of the junction left unmatched. The CDR3 here is CATSALAGVDTQYF. CDR3 DNA sequence: TGTGCCACCAGCGCACTAGCGGGTGTAGATACGCAGTATTTT.